This paragraph reports one T cell receptor beta chain. Assay used: immunoSEQ multiplex PCR; TCRdb lists only in-frame clones, some missing. The profile shows about 170,000 clones, around nine tenths of them singletons. Trimming cost V 3 bases and J 3 bases; bases outside gene matches: 0. The CDR3 extends over 15 amino acids. Per the germline V gene, CDR1 is LGHNA and CDR2 is YNFKEQ. This specimen belongs to a study of control samples from healthy donors and cancer patients. This sequence joins TRBV4-2 and TRBJ2-5, with 14 bases matching TRBD2. Input material: blood. The TCR originated in a woman aged 25-40 years in good health. DNA of the CDR3: TGTGCCAGCAGCCAGGGACTAGCGGGGGAAGAGACCCAGTACTTC. It translates to CASSQGLAGEETQYF.